The TCR beta chain described here comes from a study of response to subunit inactivated influenza vaccine. TCRdb processed the RT-PCR reads anew with MiXCR; each CDR3 protein has one entry. Of around 540,000 distinct CDR3 sequences listed, over 9.5% are singletons. Trimming pared 2 bases from V and 0 bases from J, leaving 11 bases between. Germline values: CDR1 SGHAT, CDR2 FQNNGV. This CDR3 spans 16 amino acids. The TCR comes from a man aged 45-65 years who received an inactivated influenza vaccine. Sequencing was performed on PBMCs from blood, taken on the day of vaccination. V usage is TRBV11-2 and J usage is TRBJ2-1; the D is unclear. CDR3 amino acids: CASSLNLLSSYNEQFF. The CDR3 nucleotides read TGTGCCAGCAGCTTAAATCTACTTTCCTCCTACAATGAGCAGTTCTTC. The full variable domain, its missing parts supplied by reference TRBV11-2 and TRBJ2-1, is EAGVAQSPRYKIIEKRQSVAFWCNPISGHATLYWYQQILGQGPKLLIQFQNNGVVDDSQLPKDRFSAERLKGVDSTLKIQPAKLEDSAVYLCASSLNLLSSYNEQFFGPGTRLTVL.